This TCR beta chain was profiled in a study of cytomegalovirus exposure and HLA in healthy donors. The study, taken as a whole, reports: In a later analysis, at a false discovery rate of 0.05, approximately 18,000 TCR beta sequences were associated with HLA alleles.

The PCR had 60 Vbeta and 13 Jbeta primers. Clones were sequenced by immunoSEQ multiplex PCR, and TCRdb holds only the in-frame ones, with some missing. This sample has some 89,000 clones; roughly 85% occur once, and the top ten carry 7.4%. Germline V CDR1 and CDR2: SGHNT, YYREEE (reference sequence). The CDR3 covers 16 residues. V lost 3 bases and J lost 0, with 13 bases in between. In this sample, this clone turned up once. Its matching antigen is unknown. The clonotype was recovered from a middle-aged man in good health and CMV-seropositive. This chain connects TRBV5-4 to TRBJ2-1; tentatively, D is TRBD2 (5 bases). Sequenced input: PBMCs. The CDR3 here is CASSWAMGSSYNEQFF. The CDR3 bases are TGTGCCAGCAGCTGGGCCATGGGGAGCTCCTACAATGAGCAGTTCTTC.